This T cell receptor beta chain came from a study of tissue T cells after allogeneic stem cell transplantation. The time point is: mouse harvest day 14 after allogeneic transplant. The graft held 10^6 splenic CD5+ T cells and 10^7 T-cell-depleted bone marrow cells. TCRdb's table, derived via immunoSEQ multiplex PCR, lists solely in-frame clones and lacks some. Of thousands of clones in the sample, 36% are singletons; the top ten hold roughly 6.4%. On this clone: Germline and genes here are mouse. The read comes to an end 1 residue before the CDR3 does, leaving the germline J gene to fill in the end.

With 4 bases clipped from V and 6 bases from J, the junction kept 4 bases outside the gene matches. The CDR3 has 13 amino acids. The germline V gene encodes CDR1 SGHSN and CDR2 HYEKVE. Material: skin. The chain is built from TRBV12-1 and TRBJ1-4; 7 nucleotides match TRBD1. The TCR originated in a female BALB/c mouse given C57BL/6 T cells with graft-versus-host disease after an allogeneic hematopoietic cell transplant. The covered CDR3 bases are TGTGCCAGCTCCCTTACAGGGGACGAAAGATTATTT. It yields the protein CASSLTGDERLF. The CDR3 reads in full as CASSLTGDERLFF.